The 3 T cell receptor beta chains given below trace back to one sample, sequenced in a study of cytomegalovirus exposure and HLA in healthy donors. Amplification used 60 Vbeta primers and 13 Jbeta primers. The method was immunoSEQ multiplex PCR; TCRdb's version includes in-frame clones alone and lacks a portion of them. This sample has around 100,000 clones, with roughly 80% found just once. The sequenced sample was PBMCs. The receptors come from a female donor in good health and CMV-seropositive.

In this sample, this clone turned up a few times. V is TRBV9 and J is TRBJ2-1; D might be TRBD2 (5 bases). Trimming removed 0 bases at V and 7 bases at J, with 11 bases between. The CDR3 extends over 14 amino acids. The V gene's germline CDR1 is SGDLS and CDR2 YYNGEE. In nucleotides, the CDR3 is TGTGCCAGCAGCGTAGAGGGAGAAACGAATGAGCAGTTCTTC. Its translation is CASSVEGETNEQFF.

The chain carries TRBV5-1 and TRBJ2-1; 7 bases line up with TRBD2. Germline V gives CDR1 SGHRS, CDR2 YFSETQ. The CDR3 runs 17 residues. V shed 4 bases, J shed 7 bases, and the junction held 17 bases outside the gene matches. Written as DNA, the CDR3 is TGCGCCAGCAGCCTGCATAGTAATGGGGGAGGGCGGAATGAGCAGTTCTTC. The encoded protein is CASSLHSNGGGRNEQFF. Full variable domain (outside the CDR3, taken from reference TRBV5-1 and TRBJ2-1): KAGVTQTPRYLIKTRGQQVTLSCSPISGHRSVSWYQQTPGQGLQFLFEYFSETQRNKGNFPGRFSGRQFSNSRSEMNVSTLELGDSALYLCASSLHSNGGGRNEQFFGPGTRLTVL.

The chain links TRBV4-2 to TRBJ2-2; tentative D call: TRBD2 (5 bases). CDR1 LGHNA and CDR2 YNFKEQ come from the germline V gene. V gave up 0 bases and J gave up 3 bases, with 5 bases separating them. This CDR3 has 14 residues. Here the CDR3 DNA reads TGTGCCAGCAGCCAAGAGGGAGACACCGGGGAGCTGTTTTTT. Its translation is CASSQEGDTGELFF.